The 9 T cell receptor beta chains reported below all come from one sample, sequenced in a study of cytomegalovirus exposure and HLA in healthy donors. This PCR relied on a set of 60 Vbeta primers and 13 Jbeta primers. Libraries were prepared by immunoSEQ multiplex PCR; TCRdb keeps only in-frame clonotypes and omits some of them. The sample lists about 160,000 clones, roughly 84% seen once, with roughly 1.5% in the top ten. The specimen sequenced was PBMCs. The receptor source for this set is a male donor in good health and CMV-seronegative.

The chain links TRBV27 to TRBJ2-2; TRBD2 agrees at 7 bases. CDR3 length: 15 amino acids. CDR1 is MNHEY and CDR2 is SMNVEV in the germline V gene (reference sequence). V lost 3 bases to trimming and J lost 4 bases; unmatched junction nucleotides: 5. For the CDR3, the DNA is TGTGCCAGCAGTTTTGGTACGGGGGGCACCGGGGAGCTGTTTTTT. Translated, it gives CASSFGTGGTGELFF.

This clone has only one observation. This chain joins TRBV4-2 and TRBJ2-3; TRBD2 aligns across 9 bases. The ends lost 1 base at V and 2 bases at J; junction bases unmatched: 4. The germline V gene encodes CDR1 LGHNA and CDR2 YNFKEQ. The CDR3 spans 16 residues. CDR3 nucleotide sequence: TGTGCCAGCAGCCAAGCCCCTAGCGGGAACACAGATACGCAGTATTTT. Translation: CASSQAPSGNTDTQYF.

The sample holds one count of this clone. The chain combines TRBV19 with TRBJ2-3; 10 positions match TRBD1. Germline V gene sequence: CDR1 LNHDA, CDR2 SQIVND (reference sequence). This CDR3 is built from 15 residues. J was trimmed by 2 bases and V by 6 bases; bases with no gene match: 5. Here the CDR3 reads CASRTGGGYTDTQYF. The CDR3 region has the DNA TGTGCCAGTAGGACAGGGGGCGGTTACACAGATACGCAGTATTTT.

The gene calls are TRBV27 and TRBJ2-3; the match to TRBD2 covers 10 bases. CDR3 length: 15 residues. CDR1 is MNHEY, CDR2 SMNVEV, per germline (reference sequence). J was trimmed by 6 bases and V by 2 bases; bases with no gene match: 5. CDR3 nucleotides: TGTGCCAGCAGTTTACGTCTAGCGGGAGTTGATACGCAGTATTTT. Translation gives CASSLRLAGVDTQYF.

V gene TRBV5-1 combines with J gene TRBJ2-7, with TRBD1 as a possible D gene (6 bases). Germline CDR1 reads SGHRS; CDR2 reads YFSETQ. The V gene lost 2 bases and the J gene lost 2 bases, with 11 bases spanning the gap. This CDR3 has 14 residues. CDR3 loop: CASSFQGSTYEQYF. DNA of the CDR3: TGCGCCAGCAGCTTTCAGGGGTCAACCTACGAGCAGTACTTC.

This rearrangement joins TRBV9 to TRBJ2-5, with 8 bases fitting TRBD2. CDR3 size: 15 residues. Germline V lookup: CDR1 SGDLS, CDR2 YYNGEE. V lost 4 bases to trimming and J lost 0 bases; unmatched junction nucleotides: 5. CDR3 loop: CASSPTGGYQETQYF. DNA for the CDR3: TGTGCCAGCAGCCCGACGGGGGGGTACCAAGAGACCCAGTACTTC.

CDR3 DNA sequence: TGTGCCAGCAGTTACTCGACAGGGGGGATCGGGGAGCTGTTTTTT. Protein sequence: CASSYSTGGIGELFF. The rearrangement links TRBV6-5 to TRBJ2-2; TRBD1 aligns across 9 bases. Per the germline V gene, CDR1 is MNHEY and CDR2 is SVGAGI. The V and J ends lost 0 bases and 7 bases, in that order; junction bases with no gene match: 3. The CDR3 length is 15 residues.

CDR3 amino acids: CASSLAQQGWETQYF. The CDR3 DNA reads TGTGCCAGCAGCTTAGCCCAACAGGGGTGGGAGACCCAGTACTTC. The chain links TRBV11-1 to TRBJ2-5, with 7 bases aligning to TRBD1. The J segment lost 5 bases and the V segment lost 0 bases, leaving 6 bases of the junction unmatched. This CDR3 is 15 amino acids long. From germline, CDR1 is SGHAT and CDR2 FQDESV (reference sequence). Drawing the rest from reference TRBV11-1 and TRBJ2-5, the complete variable domain is EAEVAQSPRYKITEKSQAVAFWCDPISGHATLYWYRQILGQGPELLVQFQDESVVDDSQLPKDRFSAERLKGVDSTLKIQPAELGDSAMYLCASSLAQQGWETQYFGPGTRLLVL.

V and J are TRBV7-8 and TRBJ2-4; weak D call: TRBD1 (6 bases). V dropped 1 base and J dropped 0 bases, with 16 bases sitting between them. In germline, CDR1 is SGHVS, CDR2 FQNEAQ. The CDR3 contains 18 residues. Written as DNA, the CDR3 is TGTGCCAGCAGCTTAGAACCGCCAGGGGAAATAGCCAAAAACATTCAGTACTTC. It translates to CASSLEPPGEIAKNIQYF.